The 15 T cell receptor beta chains given below trace back to one sample, sequenced in a study of blood T cell repertoires in COVID-19. Clones were read by immunoSEQ multiplex PCR, and TCRdb kept only the in-frame ones, dropping some. The sample comprises about 240,000 clones, 75% to 85% of which are singletons, and roughly an eighth rests with the top ten. Material for sequencing was peripheral blood. The receptors here all came from a woman aged 60-75 years with active or convalescent COVID-19.

The chain couples TRBV10-1 to TRBJ1-5; D unresolved. The CDR3 contains 13 residues. Trimming removed 11 bases at V and 2 bases at J, with 13 bases between. Germline V gene sequence: CDR1 WNHNN, CDR2 SYGVQD (reference sequence). The CDR3 DNA follows: TGCGCCGGCCCCGAGGTTGGCAATCAGCCCCAGCATTTT. This translates into CAGPEVGNQPQHF.

The V call is TRBV6-6, the J call TRBJ1-2; the match to TRBD1 covers 7 bases. There are 15 residues in the CDR3. The junction had 15 bases not matched to a gene; V was cut back by 6 bases and J by 8 bases. Per the germline V gene, CDR1 is MNHNY and CDR2 is SVGAGI (reference sequence). This chain's CDR3 is CASSPRRQGVEGYTF. The CDR3 nucleotides read TGTGCCAGCAGCCCACGCCGACAGGGAGTAGAGGGCTACACCTTC.

This clone appeared a single time. The chain joins TRBV6-4 to TRBJ1-2, with D unresolved. Looked up from germline, CDR1 is MRHNA and CDR2 is SNTAGT. Trimming removed 7 bases from V and 3 bases from J, with 15 bases in between. This CDR3 spans 14 amino acids. CDR3 nucleotide sequence: TGTGCCAGCAAGCAGACTGTGAGTGACTATGGCTACACCTTC. Its protein product is CASKQTVSDYGYTF.

This chain uses TRBV15 with TRBJ1-6; 10 nucleotides agree with TRBD1. The V segment lost 5 bases and the J segment 6 bases; nucleotides outside the gene matches: 4. The germline CDR1 and CDR2 sequences are LNHNV and YYDKDF (reference sequence). There are 15 residues in the CDR3. The CDR3 protein is CATSGRTGGNSPLHF. The CDR3 DNA follows: TGTGCCACCAGCGGTCGGACAGGGGGTAATTCACCCCTCCACTTT.

The rearrangement joins TRBV19 to TRBJ2-2, with 7 bases identical to TRBD2. From germline, CDR1 is LNHDA and CDR2 SQIVND (reference sequence). The CDR3 runs 20 residues. The V segment lost 3 bases and the J segment 1 base; nucleotides outside the gene matches: 17. The CDR3 DNA sequence: TGTGCCAGTAGTATTCCCGGCTTTGGGGGAGGGGTCTTGAACACCGGGGAGCTGTTTTTT. The encoded protein is CASSIPGFGGGVLNTGELFF.

The chain combines TRBV27 with TRBJ1-1; D is unresolved. Germline V CDR1 and CDR2: MNHEY, SMNVEV (reference sequence). CDR3 length: 15 residues. V shed 4 bases and J shed 3 bases, with 15 bases lying between them. CDR3 bases: TGTGCCAGCAGTTCTCACGGTACTCCCTACACTGAAGCTTTCTTT. Protein product: CASSSHGTPYTEAFF.

This clone was counted only a few times. The genes are TRBV2 and TRBJ2-3, with 14 bases identical to TRBD2. The CDR3 totals 15 residues. Per germline, CDR1 SNHLY and CDR2 FYNNEI. Losses at the gene ends were 3 bases for V and 9 bases for J; bases not matched to a gene: 5. The CDR3 nucleotides are TGTGCCAGCAGTGACGCGACTAGCGGGGGGGCCACGCAGTATTTT. Translating gives CASSDATSGGATQYF.

V is TRBV11-2 and J is TRBJ1-2; 8 bases fit TRBD1. CDR3 length equals 13 residues. Germline lookup yields CDR1 SGHAT and CDR2 FQNNGV. After removal of 3 bases from V and 5 bases from J, the junction contained 2 bases not matched to a gene. Written as DNA, the CDR3 is TGTGCCAGCAGCTTCCAGGGGGCATATGGCTACACCTTC. Amino acid sequence: CASSFQGAYGYTF.

The chain recombines TRBV28 with TRBJ2-7; no definite D call. This CDR3 spans 16 amino acids. Trimming cost V 3 bases and J 0 bases, with 15 bases left between them. Germline values: CDR1 MDHEN, CDR2 SYDVKM. The CDR3 region is CASSFSIRRSSYEQYF. The CDR3 nucleotides are TGTGCCAGCAGTTTCTCCATCAGACGGAGCTCCTACGAGCAGTACTTC.

The genes are TRBV19 and TRBJ2-3; 7 positions agree with TRBD1. The ends lost 4 bases at V and 5 bases at J; junction bases unmatched: 6. The CDR3 totals 14 residues. Looked up from germline, CDR1 is LNHDA and CDR2 is SQIVND (reference sequence). CDR3 bases: TGTGCCAGTAGTACTATTGACAGGGTAGATACGCAGTATTTT. This sequence encodes CASSTIDRVDTQYF.

This chain joins TRBV10-3 and TRBJ1-2; D uncertain. The CDR3 runs to 15 residues. V was shortened by 0 bases and J by 0 bases, with 8 bases between the two germline ends. Germline V gene data show CDR1 as ENHRY and CDR2 as SYGVKD. The CDR3 DNA follows: TGTGCCATCAGTGAGTCGAGTGATGCTAACTATGGCTACACCTTC. Residues: CAISESSDANYGYTF.

The chain combines TRBV19 with TRBJ1-2, with D possibly matching TRBD1 (6 bases). This CDR3 comprises 14 residues. In germline, CDR1 is LNHDA, CDR2 SQIVND (reference sequence). V dropped 5 bases and J dropped 3 bases, with 13 bases sitting between them. The CDR3 sequence: CASSFRGWDYGYTF. The CDR3 DNA reads TGTGCCAGTAGTTTCAGGGGCTGGGACTATGGCTACACCTTC.

This clone has just one count. The V call is TRBV12-3 or TRBV12-4, the J call TRBJ2-5, with D unresolved. The CDR3 runs 13 residues. Trimming removed 0 bases from V and 1 base from J, with 3 bases in between. CDR3 region: CASSLASQETQYF. In DNA, the CDR3 is TGTGCCAGCAGTTTAGCCAGCCAAGAGACCCAGTACTTC.

The chain carries TRBV7-2 and TRBJ1-5; maybe TRBD1 (5 bases). The CDR3 has 15 residues. V shed 5 bases and J shed 2 bases, with 13 bases lying between them. Germline CDR1 is SGHTA and CDR2 is FQGNSA. The CDR3 DNA reads TGTGCCAGCAGCCAATCCATGACAGGCAATCAGCCCCAGCATTTT. It codes for CASSQSMTGNQPQHF.

This chain connects TRBV7-9 to TRBJ2-1, with TRBD2 matching over 10 bases. The CDR3 runs 16 residues. The V segment lost 3 bases and the J segment 0 bases; nucleotides outside the gene matches: 2. Germline CDR1 is SEHNR and CDR2 is FQNEAQ (reference sequence). The CDR3 nucleotides are TGTGCCAGCAGCTTTAGCGGGGGGTCCTCCTACAATGAGCAGTTCTTC. Residues: CASSFSGGSSYNEQFF.